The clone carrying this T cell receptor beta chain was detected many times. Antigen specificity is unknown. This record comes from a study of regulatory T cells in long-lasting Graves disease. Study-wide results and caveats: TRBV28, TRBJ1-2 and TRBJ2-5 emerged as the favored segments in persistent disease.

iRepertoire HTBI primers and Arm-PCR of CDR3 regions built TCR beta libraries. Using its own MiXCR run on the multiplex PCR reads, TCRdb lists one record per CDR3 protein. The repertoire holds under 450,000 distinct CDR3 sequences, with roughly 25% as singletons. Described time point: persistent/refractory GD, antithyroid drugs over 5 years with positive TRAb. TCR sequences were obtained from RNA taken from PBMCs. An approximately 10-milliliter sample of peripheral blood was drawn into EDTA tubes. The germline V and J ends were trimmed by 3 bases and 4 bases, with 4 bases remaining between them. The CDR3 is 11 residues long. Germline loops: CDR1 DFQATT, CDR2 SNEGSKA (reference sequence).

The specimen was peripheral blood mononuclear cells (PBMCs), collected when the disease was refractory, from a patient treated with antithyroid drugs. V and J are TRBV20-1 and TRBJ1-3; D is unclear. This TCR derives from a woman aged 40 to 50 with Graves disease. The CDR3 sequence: CSASAGNTIYF. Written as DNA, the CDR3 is TGCAGTGCTAGCGCAGGAAACACCATATATTTT.